The clone carrying this T cell receptor beta chain came up a few times. Antigen unknown. Each CDR3 protein gets one entry after TCRdb re-called the 5' RACE reads with MiXCR. Among 300,000 to 400,000 distinct CDR3 sequences listed, approximately 10% were seen once. These data come from a study of identical twins. The V and J ends lost 3 bases and 7 bases, in that order; junction bases with no gene match: 7. CDR1 is SGHRS, CDR2 YFSETQ, per germline. The CDR3 has 14 residues. The study, taken as a whole, reports: With abundant cord blood beta clonotypes, insertions were fewer; memory repertoires showed no such pattern. A partial confounding effect on zero-insertion analyses could come from invariant MAIT and iNKT cells.

The material sequenced was naive T cells sorted from blood. This clonotype was obtained from a woman between 50 and 59 years old in good health. The chain combines TRBV5-1 with TRBJ2-1, with 7 bases lining up with TRBD2. For the CDR3, the DNA is TGCGCCAGCAGCTCCGGAGCGGGATTTAATGAGCAGTTCTTC. Protein: CASSSGAGFNEQFF. Drawing the rest from reference TRBV5-1 and TRBJ2-1, the complete variable domain is KAGVTQTPRYLIKTRGQQVTLSCSPISGHRSVSWYQQTPGQGLQFLFEYFSETQRNKGNFPGRFSGRQFSNSRSEMNVSTLELGDSALYLCASSSGAGFNEQFFGPGTRLTVL.